This is a list of T cell receptor beta chains from one sample in a study of CD8 T cells in ankylosing spondylitis. TCRdb re-derived calls from the 5' RACE reads in MiXCR, one entry per CDR3 protein. The top ten clones hold about 60% of a sample with 80,000 to 90,000 distinct CDR3 sequences, 25% to 35% of them seen once. The material sequenced was blood, either unsorted or a sorted T cell fraction (not recorded which). These receptors all stem from a male donor with ankylosing spondylitis or in good health (not recorded which). Each CDR3 is given with its conserved first and last residue. The D gene is left open where the match is weak. Rows may omit the clone size; those that give it use once, few, many or a size class.

D gene: TRBD2
J gene: TRBJ2-7
CDR3 length: 11
V gene: TRBV28
clone size: .
CDR3 protein: CASSSSGRNDF
CDR3 DNA: TGTGCCAGCAGTTCTAGCGGGAGAAACGACTTC

D gene: .
J gene: TRBJ2-1
CDR3 length: 15
V gene: TRBV5-1
clone size: .
CDR3 protein: CASSLAQEDYNEQFF
CDR3 DNA: TGCGCCAGCAGCTTGGCCCAGGAGGACTACAATGAGCAGTTCTTC

D gene: .
J gene: TRBJ2-2
CDR3 length: 15
V gene: TRBV5-1
clone size: once
CDR3 protein: CASSLGGANTGELFF
CDR3 DNA: TGCGCCAGCAGCTTAGGGGGTGCGAACACCGGGGAGCTGTTTTTT

D gene: TRBD2
J gene: TRBJ2-4
CDR3 length: 15
V gene: TRBV20-1
clone size: many
CDR3 protein: CSASGLAGEKNIQYF
CDR3 DNA: TGCAGTGCGAGCGGACTAGCGGGGGAGAAAAACATTCAGTACTTC

D gene: .
J gene: TRBJ2-7
CDR3 length: 14
V gene: TRBV21-1
clone size: few
CDR3 protein: CASSKGPVTYEQYF
CDR3 DNA: TGTGCCAGCAGCAAAGGCCCGGTTACCTACGAGCAGTACTTC

D gene: .
J gene: TRBJ1-2
CDR3 length: 13
V gene: TRBV5-5
clone size: .
CDR3 protein: CASSLDSLGGYTF
CDR3 DNA: TGTGCCAGCAGCTTGGACAGCCTTGGTGGCTACACCTTC

D gene: TRBD2
J gene: TRBJ2-5
CDR3 length: 16
V gene: TRBV12-3/TRBV12-4
clone size: many
CDR3 protein: CASTLGLAGPQETQYF
CDR3 DNA: TGTGCCAGCACCCTGGGACTAGCGGGGCCACAAGAGACCCAGTACTTC

D gene: .
J gene: TRBJ1-2
CDR3 length: 15
V gene: TRBV7-8
clone size: .
CDR3 protein: CASTLDTGTIDGYTF
CDR3 DNA: TGTGCCAGCACCCTCGACACGGGTACTATCGATGGCTACACCTTC

D gene: TRBD2
J gene: TRBJ2-1
CDR3 length: 17
V gene: TRBV20-1
clone size: .
CDR3 protein: CSALPGLAVSSYNEQFF
CDR3 DNA: TGCAGTGCCCTACCCGGACTAGCGGTTAGCTCCTACAATGAGCAGTTCTTC

D gene: .
J gene: TRBJ2-1
CDR3 length: 8
V gene: TRBV29-1
clone size: many
CDR3 protein: CSVEVGFF
CDR3 DNA: TGCAGCGTTGAGGTCGGGTTCTTC

D gene: TRBD1
J gene: TRBJ2-1
CDR3 length: 16
V gene: TRBV20-1
clone size: few
CDR3 protein: CSARTPGTGSSNEQFF
CDR3 DNA: TGCAGTGCTCGAACCCCGGGGACAGGGAGTAGCAATGAGCAGTTCTTC

D gene: TRBD2
J gene: TRBJ2-5
CDR3 length: 14
V gene: TRBV12-3/TRBV12-4
clone size: .
CDR3 protein: CASSPSGVRETQYF
CDR3 DNA: TGTGCCAGCAGCCCTAGCGGGGTGCGAGAGACCCAGTACTTC

D gene: .
J gene: TRBJ2-1
CDR3 length: 12
V gene: TRBV29-1
clone size: few
CDR3 protein: CSVLGSNNEQFF
CDR3 DNA: TGCAGCGTTCTCGGGAGCAACAATGAGCAGTTCTTC

D gene: .
J gene: TRBJ1-5
CDR3 length: 17
V gene: TRBV6-1
clone size: .
CDR3 protein: CASSHTRIGVGNQPQHF
CDR3 DNA: TGTGCCAGCAGCCATACCAGGATCGGCGTGGGCAATCAGCCCCAGCATTTT

D gene: .
J gene: TRBJ1-1
CDR3 length: 14
V gene: TRBV5-1
clone size: .
CDR3 protein: CASSEDSRNTEAFF
CDR3 DNA: TGCGCCAGCAGCGAGGACAGCCGTAACACTGAAGCTTTCTTT

D gene: TRBD1
J gene: TRBJ2-1
CDR3 length: 15
V gene: TRBV27
clone size: .
CDR3 protein: CASSTRDRLSNEQFF
CDR3 DNA: TGTGCCAGCAGTACCCGGGACAGACTATCCAATGAGCAGTTCTTC

D gene: .
J gene: TRBJ2-1
CDR3 length: 15
V gene: TRBV10-1
clone size: few
CDR3 protein: CASSRDLSSYNEQFF
CDR3 DNA: TGCGCCAGCAGCCGGGACTTGAGCTCCTACAATGAGCAGTTCTTC

D gene: TRBD2
J gene: TRBJ2-1
CDR3 length: 14
V gene: TRBV20-1
clone size: few
CDR3 protein: CSARFREGLNEQFF
CDR3 DNA: TGCAGTGCTAGGTTCCGGGAGGGCCTCAATGAGCAGTTCTTC

D gene: TRBD1
J gene: TRBJ1-1
CDR3 length: 14
V gene: TRBV5-1
clone size: few
CDR3 protein: CASSLTGDDTEAFF
CDR3 DNA: TGCGCCAGCAGCCTGACAGGGGACGACACTGAAGCTTTCTTT

D gene: TRBD2
J gene: TRBJ2-1
CDR3 length: 17
V gene: TRBV5-8
clone size: few
CDR3 protein: CASSSTSGGASWNEQFF
CDR3 DNA: TGTGCCAGCAGCTCAACTAGCGGGGGGGCGTCTTGGAATGAGCAGTTCTTC

D gene: .
J gene: TRBJ2-7
CDR3 length: 12
V gene: TRBV29-1
clone size: once
CDR3 protein: CSVRTGYYEQYF
CDR3 DNA: TGCAGCGTAAGGACGGGTTACTACGAGCAGTACTTC

D gene: TRBD1
J gene: TRBJ2-7
CDR3 length: 15
V gene: TRBV24-1
clone size: few
CDR3 protein: CATQAWTGGDYEQYF
CDR3 DNA: TGTGCCACGCAGGCCTGGACAGGGGGAGACTACGAGCAGTACTTC

D gene: .
J gene: TRBJ1-4
CDR3 length: 14
V gene: TRBV6-5
clone size: few
CDR3 protein: CASSYSRGHEKLFF
CDR3 DNA: TGTGCCAGCAGTTACTCACGGGGGCACGAAAAACTGTTTTTT

D gene: TRBD2
J gene: TRBJ2-1
CDR3 length: 15
V gene: TRBV11-1
clone size: few
CDR3 protein: CASSSGLAAYNEQFF
CDR3 DNA: TGTGCCAGCAGCTCCGGACTAGCTGCGTACAATGAGCAGTTCTTC

D gene: .
J gene: TRBJ2-7
CDR3 length: 16
V gene: TRBV6-1
clone size: .
CDR3 protein: CASRPARTALAYEQYF
CDR3 DNA: TGTGCCAGCAGGCCCGCCCGGACCGCCCTGGCATACGAGCAGTACTTC

D gene: .
J gene: TRBJ1-1
CDR3 length: 12
V gene: TRBV12-3/TRBV12-4
clone size: .
CDR3 protein: CASSFGGTQAFF
CDR3 DNA: TGTGCCAGCAGTTTTGGGGGGACTCAAGCTTTCTTT

D gene: TRBD2
J gene: TRBJ2-3
CDR3 length: 15
V gene: TRBV20-1
clone size: few
CDR3 protein: CSARAGGGNTDTQYF
CDR3 DNA: TGCAGTGCTAGAGCTGGCGGGGGGAACACAGATACGCAGTATTTT

D gene: .
J gene: TRBJ2-1
CDR3 length: 10
V gene: TRBV20-1
clone size: few
CDR3 protein: CSALGVEQFF
CDR3 DNA: TGCAGTGCGCTCGGGGTCGAGCAGTTCTTC

D gene: .
J gene: TRBJ1-5
CDR3 length: 14
V gene: TRBV12-3/TRBV12-4
clone size: .
CDR3 protein: CASSPRTANQPQHF
CDR3 DNA: TGTGCCAGCAGCCCGCGGACAGCTAATCAGCCCCAGCATTTT

D gene: .
J gene: TRBJ2-2
CDR3 length: 15
V gene: TRBV18
clone size: .
CDR3 protein: CASSPPRLSPGELFF
CDR3 DNA: TGTGCCAGCTCACCACCGAGGCTTTCTCCCGGGGAGCTGTTTTTT

D gene: .
J gene: TRBJ2-1
CDR3 length: 13
V gene: TRBV10-1
clone size: few
CDR3 protein: CASSEGGITEQFF
CDR3 DNA: TGCGCCAGCAGTGAGGGGGGGATCACTGAGCAGTTCTTC

D gene: TRBD2
J gene: TRBJ2-4
CDR3 length: 16
V gene: TRBV7-2
clone size: few
CDR3 protein: CASSLSAGGGKNIQYF
CDR3 DNA: TGTGCCAGCAGCTTGTCAGCGGGAGGGGGCAAAAACATTCAGTACTTC

D gene: TRBD1
J gene: TRBJ2-7
CDR3 length: 17
V gene: TRBV20-1
clone size: many
CDR3 protein: CSARAPPGGQGIHEQYF
CDR3 DNA: TGCAGTGCTAGAGCCCCACCAGGAGGACAGGGAATACACGAGCAGTACTTC

D gene: TRBD1
J gene: TRBJ1-4
CDR3 length: 14
V gene: TRBV20-1
clone size: many
CDR3 protein: CSAMGNRGLEKLFF
CDR3 DNA: TGCAGTGCTATGGGGAACAGGGGGCTGGAAAAACTGTTTTTT

D gene: .
J gene: TRBJ1-1
CDR3 length: 14
V gene: TRBV12-3/TRBV12-4
clone size: .
CDR3 protein: CASSPAFRDTEAFF
CDR3 DNA: TGTGCCAGCAGCCCCGCGTTCCGGGACACTGAAGCTTTCTTT

D gene: TRBD1
J gene: TRBJ2-3
CDR3 length: 14
V gene: TRBV2
clone size: few
CDR3 protein: CARRRTGITDTQYF
CDR3 DNA: TGTGCCAGACGGAGGACAGGGATCACAGATACGCAGTATTTT

D gene: .
J gene: TRBJ2-2
CDR3 length: 16
V gene: TRBV12-3/TRBV12-4
clone size: few
CDR3 protein: CASRTTGRANTGELFF
CDR3 DNA: TGTGCCAGCAGAACCACCGGGCGGGCTAACACCGGGGAGCTGTTTTTT

D gene: .
J gene: TRBJ2-3
CDR3 length: 14
V gene: TRBV5-1
clone size: .
CDR3 protein: CASSFKGIRDTQYF
CDR3 DNA: TGCGCCAGCAGCTTTAAGGGTATCAGAGATACGCAGTATTTT

D gene: .
J gene: TRBJ1-2
CDR3 length: 15
V gene: TRBV18
clone size: few
CDR3 protein: CASSSGTRGIYGYTF
CDR3 DNA: TGTGCCAGCTCTTCGGGGACCCGAGGCATCTATGGCTACACCTTC

D gene: .
J gene: TRBJ2-3
CDR3 length: 16
V gene: TRBV5-1
clone size: few
CDR3 protein: CASSLELPPGTDTQYF
CDR3 DNA: TGCGCCAGCAGCTTGGAGTTACCTCCGGGCACAGATACGCAGTATTTT

D gene: .
J gene: TRBJ2-5
CDR3 length: 14
V gene: TRBV20-1
clone size: .
CDR3 protein: CSNFRRGSKETQYF
CDR3 DNA: TGCAGTAACTTCAGACGGGGTTCGAAAGAGACCCAGTACTTC

D gene: .
J gene: TRBJ2-1
CDR3 length: 17
V gene: TRBV5-1
clone size: few
CDR3 protein: CASSYTPPGQRPNEQFF
CDR3 DNA: TGCGCCAGCAGCTATACGCCGCCGGGACAAAGACCCAATGAGCAGTTCTTC

D gene: TRBD1
J gene: TRBJ2-3
CDR3 length: 15
V gene: TRBV5-1
clone size: .
CDR3 protein: CASSWPGQGTDTQYF
CDR3 DNA: TGCGCCAGCAGCTGGCCGGGACAGGGCACAGATACGCAGTATTTT

D gene: .
J gene: TRBJ1-6
CDR3 length: 16
V gene: TRBV5-1
clone size: once
CDR3 protein: CASSAVAAAKSSPLHF
CDR3 DNA: TGCGCCAGCAGCGCAGTGGCCGCGGCGAAATCTTCACCCCTCCACTTT

D gene: TRBD2
J gene: TRBJ2-5
CDR3 length: 17
V gene: TRBV10-3
clone size: many
CDR3 protein: CAISPGRLAGDQETQYF
CDR3 DNA: TGTGCCATCAGTCCAGGTAGACTAGCGGGGGACCAAGAGACCCAGTACTTC

D gene: TRBD2
J gene: TRBJ2-7
CDR3 length: 15
V gene: TRBV5-5
clone size: .
CDR3 protein: CASSPASGSLFEQYF
CDR3 DNA: TGTGCCAGCAGCCCCGCTAGCGGGAGTCTTTTCGAGCAGTACTTC

D gene: .
J gene: TRBJ1-5
CDR3 length: 13
V gene: TRBV7-2
clone size: many
CDR3 protein: CASSLGPDQPQHF
CDR3 DNA: TGTGCCAGCAGCTTAGGTCCGGATCAGCCCCAGCATTTT

D gene: TRBD1
J gene: TRBJ2-7
CDR3 length: 13
V gene: TRBV27
clone size: .
CDR3 protein: CASSQGTGGEQYF
CDR3 DNA: TGTGCCAGCAGTCAGGGGACAGGAGGCGAGCAGTACTTC

D gene: TRBD2
J gene: TRBJ2-3
CDR3 length: 20
V gene: TRBV20-1
clone size: .
CDR3 protein: CSARDSGLAVRDSYTDTQYF
CDR3 DNA: TGCAGTGCTAGAGACTCGGGACTAGCTGTCCGGGACTCTTACACAGATACGCAGTATTTT

D gene: .
J gene: TRBJ2-1
CDR3 length: 14
V gene: TRBV29-1
clone size: many
CDR3 protein: CSVAGAAVYNEQFF
CDR3 DNA: TGCAGCGTTGCCGGGGCCGCCGTATACAATGAGCAGTTCTTC

D gene: TRBD1
J gene: TRBJ2-5
CDR3 length: 15
V gene: TRBV20-1
clone size: .
CDR3 protein: CSADEGARYQETQYF
CDR3 DNA: TGCAGTGCTGACGAGGGGGCCCGGTACCAAGAGACCCAGTACTTC